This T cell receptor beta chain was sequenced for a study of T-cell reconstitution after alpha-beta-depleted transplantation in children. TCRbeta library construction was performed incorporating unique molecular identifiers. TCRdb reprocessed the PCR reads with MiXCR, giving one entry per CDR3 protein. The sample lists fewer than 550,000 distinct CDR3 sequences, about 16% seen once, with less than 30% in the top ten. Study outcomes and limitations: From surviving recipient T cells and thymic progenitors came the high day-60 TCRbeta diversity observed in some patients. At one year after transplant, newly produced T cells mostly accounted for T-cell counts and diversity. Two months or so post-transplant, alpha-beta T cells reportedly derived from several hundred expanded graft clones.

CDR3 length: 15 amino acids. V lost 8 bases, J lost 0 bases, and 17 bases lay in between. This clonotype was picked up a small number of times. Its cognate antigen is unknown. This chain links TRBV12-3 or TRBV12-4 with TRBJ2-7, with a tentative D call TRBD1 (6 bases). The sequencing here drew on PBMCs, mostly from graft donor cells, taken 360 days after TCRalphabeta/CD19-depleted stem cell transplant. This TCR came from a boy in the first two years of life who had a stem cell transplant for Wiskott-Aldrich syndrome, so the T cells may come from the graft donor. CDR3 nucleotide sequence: TGTGCCAGCCAATTAGGACAGCCCGGCTCCTACGAGCAGTACTTC. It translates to CASQLGQPGSYEQYF.